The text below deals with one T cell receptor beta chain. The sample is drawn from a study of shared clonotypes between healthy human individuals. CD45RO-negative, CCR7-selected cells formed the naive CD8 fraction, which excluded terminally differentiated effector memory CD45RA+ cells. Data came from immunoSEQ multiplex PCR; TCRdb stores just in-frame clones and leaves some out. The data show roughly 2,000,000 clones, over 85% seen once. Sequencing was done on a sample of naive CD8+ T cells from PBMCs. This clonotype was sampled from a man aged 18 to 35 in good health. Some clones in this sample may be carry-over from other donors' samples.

CDR3: CSGVRGREGGNTIYF. The DNA of the CDR3 is TGCAGCGGGGTGAGGGGCCGGGAAGGTGGAAACACCATATATTTT. The genes are TRBV29-1 and TRBJ1-3, with D possibly TRBD1 on 5 matching bases. Germline assignment: CDR1 SQVTM and CDR2 ANQGSEA. This CDR3 has 15 residues. The V end lost 7 bases, the J end lost 3 bases, and 19 bases lay between the germline ends.